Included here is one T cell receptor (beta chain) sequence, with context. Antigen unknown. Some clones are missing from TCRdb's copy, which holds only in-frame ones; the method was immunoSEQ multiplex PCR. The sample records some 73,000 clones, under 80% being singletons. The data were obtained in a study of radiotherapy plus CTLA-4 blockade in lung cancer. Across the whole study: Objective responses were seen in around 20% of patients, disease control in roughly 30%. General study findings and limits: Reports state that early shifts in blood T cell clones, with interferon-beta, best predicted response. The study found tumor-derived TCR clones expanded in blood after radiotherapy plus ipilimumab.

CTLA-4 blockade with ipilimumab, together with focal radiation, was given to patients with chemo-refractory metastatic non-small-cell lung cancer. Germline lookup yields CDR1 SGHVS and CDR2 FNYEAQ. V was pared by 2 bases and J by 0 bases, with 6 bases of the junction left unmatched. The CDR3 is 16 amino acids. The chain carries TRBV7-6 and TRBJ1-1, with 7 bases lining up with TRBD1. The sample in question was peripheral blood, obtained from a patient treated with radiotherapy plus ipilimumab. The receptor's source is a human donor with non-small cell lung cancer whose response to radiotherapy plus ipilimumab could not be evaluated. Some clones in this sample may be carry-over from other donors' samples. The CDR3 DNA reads TGTGCCAGCAGCTTACAAGGGGGCGGAGTGAACACTGAAGCTTTCTTT. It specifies CASSLQGGGVNTEAFF.